This passage covers 30 T cell receptor beta chains from one sample sequenced in a study of T cells in Graves' hyperthyroidism and ophthalmopathy. What was amplified from RNA transcripts were TCR beta CDR3 regions. First-round RT-PCR with HTBI primers amplified the TCR CDR3 region. MiXCR, run by TCRdb on the multiplex PCR reads, gives a single entry per CDR3 protein. The table records fewer than 650,000 distinct CDR3 sequences, 14% of them present only once. Specimen: blood. Every receptor here comes from a woman in her thirties with Graves' hyperthyroidism that later progressed to Graves' ophthalmopathy.

The CDR3 DNA reads as TGTGCCAGCAGTGAAGAGAGACAGGACTATGGCTACACCTTC. This sequence encodes CASSEERQDYGYTF. The chain links TRBV2 to TRBJ1-2; a weak D match, TRBD1 (6 bases). The V end lost 1 base, the J end lost 3 bases, and 9 bases lay between the germline ends. The CDR3 loop spans 14 amino acids. CDR1 and CDR2 (germline): SNHLY, FYNNEI.

This clonotype was seen only once. The gene calls are TRBV6-1 and TRBJ2-7, with TRBD2 matching over 14 bases. The germline V gene encodes CDR1 MNHNS and CDR2 SASEGT. V lost 7 bases to trimming and J lost 3 bases; unmatched junction nucleotides: 11. The CDR3 spans 17 residues. The CDR3 coding sequence is TGTGCCAGCACCGAAATTTCCGGGACTAGCGGGAGCTACGAGCAGTACTTC. Its translation: CASTEISGTSGSYEQYF.

In its sample, this clonotype was seen many times. The chain joins TRBV6-1 to TRBJ2-3; 9 bases are shared with TRBD1. The CDR3 spans 14 residues. The germline V gene encodes CDR1 MNHNS and CDR2 SASEGT. V lost 5 bases to trimming and J lost 7 bases; unmatched junction nucleotides: 7. For the CDR3, the DNA is TGTGCCAGCAGTCCGGGACAGGGCGTTCATACGCAGTATTTT. Its protein product is CASSPGQGVHTQYF.

This clonotype came up many times. The chain joins TRBV5-1 to TRBJ2-3; 9 bases fit TRBD2. Looked up from germline, CDR1 is SGHRS and CDR2 is YFSETQ. The CDR3 runs to 20 residues. V lost 5 bases to trimming and J lost 2 bases; unmatched junction nucleotides: 21. CDR3: CASSGLTGAGGLPYTDTQYF. The CDR3 DNA reads TGCGCCAGCAGTGGCCTTACTGGAGCGGGAGGTCTACCTTACACAGATACGCAGTATTTT.

This chain joins TRBV20-1 and TRBJ2-7; 9 positions agree with TRBD2. This CDR3 is 15 amino acids long. J lost 4 bases, V lost 5 bases, and 12 bases had no gene match. In germline, CDR1 is DFQATT, CDR2 SNEGSKA (reference sequence). The CDR3 sequence: CSALHLGSGRYEQYF. The CDR3, as DNA: TGCAGTGCTCTCCATCTTGGGAGCGGGAGGTACGAGCAGTACTTC.

This clonotype has only a few counts. The CDR3 DNA reads as TGCAGTGCGAAAGTACGCGGGGGGCCAGAGACCCAGTACTTC. Translated: CSAKVRGGPETQYF. V usage is TRBV20-1 and J usage is TRBJ2-5; 8 bases fit TRBD2. This CDR3 is 14 amino acids long. Germline values: CDR1 DFQATT, CDR2 SNEGSKA (reference sequence). With V trimmed by 6 bases and J by 4 bases, 10 bases remained unmatched.

The table lists this clonotype with many counts. The V call is TRBV27, the J call TRBJ1-5; D uncertain. With 2 bases removed from V and 4 bases from J, the gap between germline ends came to 6 bases. Germline CDR1 is MNHEY and CDR2 is SMNVEV (reference sequence). This CDR3 region has 13 residues. CDR3 residues: CASSLRENQPQHF. CDR3 in DNA: TGTGCCAGCAGTTTAAGGGAGAATCAGCCCCAGCATTTT.

This clonotype turned up a few times. The V gene is TRBV6-5, the J gene TRBJ2-7; D is undetermined. The V gene's germline CDR1 is MNHEY and CDR2 SVGAGI. Trimming shortened V by 2 bases and J by 3 bases, and 5 bases separated the two germline ends. The CDR3 runs 12 residues. CDR3 in DNA: TGTGCCAGCAGTTACGGTCTCTACGAGCAGTACTTC. This translates into CASSYGLYEQYF.

Ten or more counts support this clonotype. The V and J genes are TRBV24-1 and TRBJ2-5; weak D call: TRBD1 (5 bases). The CDR3 has 14 amino acids. V gave up 1 base and J gave up 5 bases, with 10 bases separating them. Looked up from germline, CDR1 is KGHDR and CDR2 is SFDVKD. DNA of the CDR3: TGTGCCACCAGTGATTTCAGGGCTACGGAGACCCAGTACTTC. Translating gives CATSDFRATETQYF.

This clonotype was counted many times. This chain connects TRBV2 to TRBJ1-5; D ambiguous. V was pared by 2 bases and J by 1 base, with 9 bases between. Germline V gene sequence: CDR1 SNHLY, CDR2 FYNNEI. The CDR3 extends over 15 amino acids. The CDR3 reads CASSEQNLSNQPQHF. The CDR3 coding sequence is TGTGCCAGCAGTGAACAGAACTTAAGCAATCAGCCCCAGCATTTT.

This clonotype was found many times. V usage is TRBV18 and J usage is TRBJ1-2; D gene unclear. V lost 4 bases and J 5 bases, leaving 17 bases between the germline ends. This CDR3 spans 15 amino acids. Germline V gives CDR1 KGHSH, CDR2 LQKENI. CDR3 residues: CASSQRQDKRYGYTF. The CDR3 region has the DNA TGTGCCAGCTCACAACGGCAGGATAAACGATATGGCTACACCTTC.

V is TRBV20-1 and J is TRBJ1-1; D is unresolved. With 0 bases removed from V and 4 bases from J, the gap between germline ends came to 12 bases. Germline loops: CDR1 DFQATT, CDR2 SNEGSKA (reference sequence). The CDR3 runs 14 residues. Here the CDR3 reads CSARDSAAITEAFF. CDR3 in DNA: TGCAGTGCTAGAGATAGCGCAGCTATCACTGAAGCTTTCTTT.

Many counts were recorded for this clonotype. The chain couples TRBV20-1 to TRBJ1-1; 7 bases align to TRBD1. J gave up 1 base and V 2 bases, and 4 bases lay outside the gene matches. Germline CDR1 reads DFQATT; CDR2 reads SNEGSKA (reference sequence). The CDR3 covers 14 residues. CDR3 bases: TGCAGTGCTAGAAGCGGACAGGCGAACACTGAAGCTTTCTTT. The encoded protein is CSARSGQANTEAFF.

This clonotype was counted at least ten times. The V call is TRBV12-3 or TRBV12-4, the J call TRBJ2-2; 13 nucleotides align to TRBD2. Trimming took 7 bases from V and 3 from J; bases not matched to a gene: 2. The CDR3 is 15 amino acids. CDR3 loop: CASTTSGRDTGELFF. The CDR3 region has the DNA TGTGCCAGCACCACTAGCGGGAGGGACACCGGGGAGCTGTTTTTT.

The chain is built from TRBV19 and TRBJ1-6; 8 nucleotides match TRBD1. The trim removed 10 bases at V and 10 bases at J, leaving 15 bases unmatched. The CDR3 sequence is 15 residues long. Germline loops: CDR1 LNHDA, CDR2 SQIVND (reference sequence). CDR3 sequence reads: CATRTGTVIESPLHF. The CDR3 DNA reads as TGTGCCACTAGGACAGGGACAGTCATTGAGTCACCCCTCCACTTT.

Ten or more counts support this clonotype. V and J are TRBV11-3 and TRBJ1-5, with a weak D call TRBD1 (5 bases). CDR1 and CDR2 from the germline V gene are SGHNT and YENEEA. The CDR3 has 15 residues. Deletions cut 1 base from V and 5 bases from J, with 12 bases between. The chain's CDR3 is CASSLADVGDQPQHF. For the CDR3, the DNA is TGTGCCAGCAGCTTAGCGGACGTGGGGGATCAGCCCCAGCATTTT.

This clonotype was found many times. The V and J genes are TRBV27 and TRBJ2-3; TRBD2 matches 8 bases. Germline values: CDR1 MNHEY, CDR2 SMNVEV (reference sequence). Germline trimming cut 6 bases from V and 2 bases from J; bases unmatched to any gene: 16. This CDR3 has 18 amino acids. CDR3 amino acids: CASSLEPSGYLNTDTQYF. For the CDR3, the DNA is TGTGCCAGCAGCCTAGAGCCTAGCGGGTACCTTAACACAGATACGCAGTATTTT.

This CDR3 is CSARGLAGAHNEQFF. The CDR3 DNA reads TGCAGTGCTAGAGGACTAGCGGGGGCCCACAATGAGCAGTTCTTC. The chain links TRBV20-1 to TRBJ2-1; 12 nucleotides match TRBD2. After removal of 1 base from V and 5 bases from J, the junction contained 3 bases not matched to a gene. This CDR3 is 15 amino acids long. Germline CDR1 and CDR2: DFQATT and SNEGSKA (reference sequence).

This clonotype was found many times. This chain uses TRBV12-3 or TRBV12-4 with TRBJ1-3; D call uncertain. The CDR3 length is 15 residues. The V and J ends lost 6 bases and 0 bases respectively, with 12 bases between them. CDR3 sequence (DNA): TGTGCCAGCAGGGAGGGCTACTACTCTGGAAACACCATATATTTT. Its translation is CASREGYYSGNTIYF.

Only a few counts were recorded for this clonotype. The chain carries TRBV7-9 and TRBJ1-5, with TRBD1 identical over 7 bases. The CDR3 totals 15 residues. The trim removed 5 bases at V and 6 bases at J, leaving 10 bases unmatched. CDR1 and CDR2 from the germline V gene are SEHNR and FQNEAQ (reference sequence). CDR3 amino acids: CASSLDRERSQPQHF. The CDR3 DNA follows: TGTGCCAGCAGCCTAGACAGGGAAAGGAGTCAGCCCCAGCATTTT.

This clonotype has ten or more counts. The chain combines TRBV29-1 with TRBJ2-1, with D hard to call. This CDR3 has 10 residues. V lost 4 bases and J lost 9, with 7 bases in between. Germline V gene sequence: CDR1 SQVTM, CDR2 ANQGSEA. Written as DNA, the CDR3 is TGCAGCGTTGTTGGCCGTGAGCAGTTCTTC. Translating it yields CSVVGREQFF.

This clonotype was observed a few times. The chain couples TRBV19 to TRBJ2-2, with 8 bases fitting TRBD1. The CDR3 is 14 amino acids. Per the germline V gene, CDR1 is LNHDA and CDR2 is SQIVND (reference sequence). J lost 6 bases, V lost 7 bases, and 7 bases had no gene match. CDR3 residues: CASTGGQGAGELFF. Here the CDR3 DNA reads TGTGCCAGTACCGGCGGACAGGGAGCCGGGGAGCTGTTTTTT.

At least ten counts were recorded for this clonotype. J is TRBJ2-1 and V is TRBV6-2 or TRBV6-3; 13 nucleotides align to TRBD2. The V segment lost 1 base and the J segment 5 bases; nucleotides outside the gene matches: 5. This CDR3 comprises 17 residues. The germline V gene has CDR1 MNHEY and CDR2 SVGEGT. DNA for the CDR3: TGTGCCAGCAGTTACTACCACGGACTAGCGGGGGACAATGAGCAGTTCTTC. Protein sequence: CASSYYHGLAGDNEQFF.

This clonotype was seen many times. This sequence joins TRBV2 and TRBJ2-7; D possibly matches TRBD1 or TRBD2 (5 bases each). The V end was cut by 4 bases, the J end by 2 bases, with 6 bases between. Germline CDR1 SNHLY, CDR2 FYNNEI. This CDR3 contains 12 residues. The CDR3 protein is CASSGGPYEQYF. The CDR3, as DNA: TGTGCCAGCAGTGGGGGACCCTACGAGCAGTACTTC. The full variable domain, completed using reference TRBV2 and TRBJ2-7, is EPEVTQTPSHQVTQMGQEVILRCVPISNHLYFYWYRQILGQKVEFLVSFYNNEISEKSEIFDDQFSVERPDGSNFTLKIRSTKLEDSAMYFCASSGGPYEQYFGPGTRLTVT.

This clonotype was seen repeatedly, ten times or more. The genes are TRBV20-1 and TRBJ2-7; possible D gene TRBD2, 6 bases. The germline gives CDR1 DFQATT, CDR2 SNEGSKA (reference sequence). The V end was cut by 4 bases, the J end by 2 bases, with 15 bases between. The CDR3 has 14 residues. DNA of the CDR3: TGCAGTGCTATGGCCCTAGCGCCGACCTACGAGCAGTACTTC. Protein product: CSAMALAPTYEQYF.

Regarding this clonotype: A much larger clone sits a single nucleotide away, making a read error possible. The V gene is TRBV5-1, the J gene TRBJ1-1; D is ambiguous. Germline-derived CDR1 and CDR2 are SGHRS and YFSETQ. Trimming removed 1 base from V and 7 bases from J, with 14 bases in between. The CDR3 runs to 14 residues. CDR3 sequence: CASSLLAEGSEAFF. DNA of the CDR3: TGCGCCAGCAGCTTGCTCGCGGAGGGCAGTGAAGCTTTCTTT.

This chain links TRBV12-3 or TRBV12-4 with TRBJ2-1, with 13 bases aligning to TRBD2. The CDR3 is 15 residues long. J gave up 8 bases and V 3 bases, and 4 bases lay outside the gene matches. The CDR3 nucleotides are TGTGCCAGCAGTTTTCGCACTAGCGGGAGGGATGAGCAGTTCTTC. Amino acids: CASSFRTSGRDEQFF.

This clonotype was detected a few times. V is TRBV19 and J is TRBJ1-4; D gene ambiguous. Germline V lookup: CDR1 LNHDA, CDR2 SQIVND (reference sequence). The CDR3 contains 15 residues. Trimming pared 5 bases from V and 0 bases from J, leaving 10 bases between. DNA for the CDR3: TGTGCCAGTAGTCCGGCTTCCTCAACTAATGAAAAACTGTTTTTT. Protein sequence: CASSPASSTNEKLFF.

The genes are TRBV5-1 and TRBJ2-5; no firm D call. The CDR3 runs 14 residues. V was pared by 4 bases and J by 1 base, with 11 bases between. CDR1 is SGHRS and CDR2 is YFSETQ in the germline V gene. The CDR3 sequence is CASSLRASQETQYF. The CDR3 DNA reads as TGCGCCAGCAGCCTCCGGGCATCCCAAGAGACCCAGTACTTC.

This clonotype was counted only a few times. This chain joins TRBV10-3 and TRBJ2-2, with D perhaps TRBD1 (5 bases). The CDR3 length is 15 residues. V lost 3 bases, J lost 6 bases, and 14 bases lay in between. From germline, CDR1 is ENHRY and CDR2 SYGVKD. CDR3 loop: CAISEPQGSAGELFF. The CDR3 region has the DNA TGTGCCATCAGTGAACCGCAGGGTAGTGCCGGGGAGCTGTTTTTT.